Included here is one TCR beta chain sequence, with context. The clone's antigen remains unknown. No much larger clonotype is one base removed from it; base qualities were not supplied. This entry is derived from a study of T cells in Graves' hyperthyroidism and ophthalmopathy (dated by TCRdb to between 2019 and 2020). Looking at the study overall: Peripheral blood was collected at initial diagnosis, before any treatment. TCR V-J signatures able to tell the groups apart were searched for in a discovery cohort of 90 to 100 patients, of whom more than 40 had Graves' ophthalmopathy and under 65 had stable Graves' hyperthyroidism. An independent validation cohort of 18 to 20 hyperthyroidism patients and over 15 patients who later progressed to ophthalmopathy tested prospective prediction of ophthalmopathy. The approximately 98 discovery patients were randomly divided into training and test sets at a 7:3 ratio. Thyroid tissue and blood T-cell repertoires from about six Graves' hyperthyroidism patients were also compared in the study. Once sampling was done, hyperthyroidism patients were given methimazole at a starting dose of 30 mg daily, whereas ophthalmopathy patients were given high-dose intravenous methylprednisolone. The paper describes TCR Vbeta CDR3 sequencing of more than 120 peripheral blood samples, made up of approximately 40 ophthalmopathy patients, some 80 hyperthyroidism patients and 17 progressor patients.

Study-wide conclusions, independent of this receptor: Blood samples also contained most of the expanded thyroid clonotypes (frequency above 0.001), which suggests that blood repertoires may reflect thyroid immune responses. In validation, the model predicted progression to ophthalmopathy a median of approximately 6.6 months before onset, with around 70% sensitivity and about 72% specificity. No statistical method was used to fix the sample size in advance, and group allocation was not hidden from the investigators. A model built on a 13 V-J signature distinguished ophthalmopathy from stable hyperthyroidism, reaching about 88% sensitivity and about 81% specificity in cross-validation and 80%/75% in testing.

A patient counted as having stable Graves' hyperthyroidism if no progression to ophthalmopathy occurred over 18 months of follow-up. Hyperthyroidism patients were newly diagnosed, had a disease duration of under 2 months, and were aged 18 to 65 years. Patients with uncontrolled infections, other autoimmune diseases, pregnancy or lactation were excluded. Diagnoses were established on the basis of clinical symptoms, serum thyroxine and TRAb, thyroid ultrasound, and orbital computed tomography. PBMCs were separated from 10 ml of fresh peripheral blood using Ficoll-Paque density gradient centrifugation. Total RNA was extracted with Trizol reagent, and quality was checked on an Agilent 2100 Bioanalyzer. Inclusive of the bounding cysteine and phenylalanine, the CDR3 is 12 residues long. Only CDR3 DNA is held: 36 bases, read in frame from base 1. From a lookup of the germline V gene (reference sequence), CDR1 and CDR2 are GTSNPN and SVGIG. Ends trimmed: V by 4 bases, J by 7 bases; bases unmatched to a gene: 2.

The TCR beta CDR3 regions were amplified from RNA transcripts. A first-round RT-PCR of the TCR CDR3 used the HTBI primer set with the Qiagen OneStep RT-PCR kit. The libraries were constructed in a second round of multiplex PCR and then size-selected and purified. Sequencing of the libraries was done on an Illumina HiSeq2000 using paired-end 100 bp reads. In the source study's methods: SOAPnuke was used to process the raw data, throwing out any read that contained adapters or uncalled bases, had a mean Phred below 15, or lacked an exact constant-primer or identifier match. COPE v1.2.5 was used to merge high-quality paired reads, and clonotypes were defined as unique nucleotide sequences. MiTCR v1.1 was used to align the clonotypes against IMGT TRBV, TRBD and TRBJ reference segments. The analysis was restricted to V-J combinations with a frequency above 0.0001, which together covered 98% to 99.2% of the repertoires. The TCS score was defined as F50 (clonal expansion) divided by E x V (chaos), with BLOSUM62-based TCRdist calculated between CDR3 peptides within each V-J. Welch's t-statistics and random forest reduced several hundred V-J features to fewer than 15, which were used in a naive Bayes classifier (R e1071). TCRdb reprocessing: public reads trimmed at Q25 with fastp, clones called with MiXCR, in-frame beta chains kept. A single entry per CDR3 protein holds the most common genes and DNA from its merged rows. TCRdb, rather than the study authors, made the V and J calls. The sample table lists 470,000 or so distinct CDR3 sequences, around 21% of them with a count of one. The top ten clonotypes cover more than 20% of the sample.

This clonotype was obtained from a man aged 18 to 29 with Graves' hyperthyroidism. Sequencing used blood. The chain links TRBV30 with TRBJ2-5; 11 of the junction bases match TRBD2. The CDR3 protein is CAWTSGGSTQYF. The nucleotides are TGTGCCTGGACTAGCGGGGGGTCGACCCAGTACTTC.